The T cell receptor (beta chain) described here comes from a study of CD8 T cells in ankylosing spondylitis (dated by TCRdb to about 2017). Broadly, across the study: To find TCR variants linked to disease, the study profiled T cell receptor beta repertoires in ankylosing spondylitis patients and healthy donors. The whole study cohort included some 100 healthy donors and about two dozen ankylosing spondylitis patients. Peripheral blood was sampled, and synovial fluid was additionally collected from ankylosing spondylitis patients. The paper's findings and limits, for the study overall: Some motif variants had previously been reported in the synovial fluid and blood of reactive arthritis patients, which suggests shared mechanisms of disease initiation. The disease-linked clones had a CD8+ phenotype and were found at relatively low frequencies in peripheral blood. A TCR beta motif of several highly homologous amino acid variants appeared characteristic of blood from ankylosing spondylitis patients. The disease-linked clones were reported to be significantly enriched in matched synovial fluid samples from ankylosing spondylitis patients.

This clonotype has only one observation. What antigen it recognizes has not been identified. No much larger clone is present one base from it, and per-base qualities are unavailable. Just one read gives weak support. Counted from cysteine to phenylalanine, this CDR3 has 12 amino acids. The retained sequence is limited to the CDR3, 36 bases, with the frame set at the first base. CDR1 and CDR2 are read off the germline V gene as SQVTM and ANQGSEA. Sequencing was carried out with an Illumina HiSeq 2500. Quantitative 5'-RACE with molecular barcodes was the method used to prepare the TCR beta libraries. Turning to the authors' computational methods: A new computational method based on a probabilistic model of VDJ rearrangement was used to identify disease-linked TCR variants. Through fastp at Q25 and MiXCR, TCRdb rebuilt clones from the public reads, retaining in-frame beta chains. A single entry per CDR3 protein holds the most common genes and DNA from its merged rows. The V and J calls were determined by TCRdb, not by the authors. The sample table contains about 340,000 distinct CDR3 sequences; only one count was recorded for over 12% of them. Of the sample, approximately 1% is held by the ten largest clones.

This receptor was obtained from a male donor with ankylosing spondylitis or in good health (not recorded which). Sequencing was done on a sample of blood, either unsorted or a sorted T cell fraction (not recorded which). Rearrangement joined TRBV29-1 to TRBJ2-5; TRBD2 is possibly the D segment (5 matching bases). The DNA sequence is given as TGCAGAGTTTACGGGAATCAAGAGACCCAGTACTTC. Translation gives CRVYGNQETQYF.